This section outlines one TCR beta chain sequence together with its context. Produced via immunoSEQ multiplex PCR; TCRdb's table is partial and in-frame only. The sample holds about 80,000 clones, 85% to 90% seen once. The germline V gene has CDR1 MNHEY and CDR2 SVGAGI. V was shortened by 6 bases and J by 1 base, with 12 bases between the two germline ends. There are 14 residues in the CDR3. The record originates from a study of radiotherapy plus CTLA-4 blockade in lung cancer. The chain is built from TRBV6-5 and TRBJ1-1; D call uncertain. The starting material was peripheral blood, obtained from a patient treated with radiotherapy plus ipilimumab. The sequence came from a human donor with non-small cell lung cancer who had stable disease on radiotherapy plus ipilimumab. This CDR3 reads CASSTVGENTEAFF. CDR3 bases: TGTGCCAGCAGCACGGTCGGGGAGAACACTGAAGCTTTCTTT.